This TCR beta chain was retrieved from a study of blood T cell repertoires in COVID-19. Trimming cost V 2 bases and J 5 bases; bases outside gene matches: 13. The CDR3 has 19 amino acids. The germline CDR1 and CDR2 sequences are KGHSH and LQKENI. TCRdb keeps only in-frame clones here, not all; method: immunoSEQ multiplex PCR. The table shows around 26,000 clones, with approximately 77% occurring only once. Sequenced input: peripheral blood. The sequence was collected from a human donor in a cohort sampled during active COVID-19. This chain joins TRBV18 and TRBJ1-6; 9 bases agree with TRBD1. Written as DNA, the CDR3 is TGTGCCAGCTCACCAAGGGGACAGGGAGTATTCGGCGATAATTCACCCCTCCACTTT. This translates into CASSPRGQGVFGDNSPLHF.